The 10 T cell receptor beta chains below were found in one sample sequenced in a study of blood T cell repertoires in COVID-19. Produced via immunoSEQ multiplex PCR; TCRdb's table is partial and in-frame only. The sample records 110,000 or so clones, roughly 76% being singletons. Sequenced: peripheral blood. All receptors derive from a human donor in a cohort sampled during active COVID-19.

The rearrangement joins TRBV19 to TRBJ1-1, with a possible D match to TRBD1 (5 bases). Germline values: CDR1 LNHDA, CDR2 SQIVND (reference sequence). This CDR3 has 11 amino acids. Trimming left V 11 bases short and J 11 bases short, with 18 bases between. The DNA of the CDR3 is TGTGCCCGAAAAAGGGGTTCCATGGCTTTCTTT. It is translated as CARKRGSMAFF.

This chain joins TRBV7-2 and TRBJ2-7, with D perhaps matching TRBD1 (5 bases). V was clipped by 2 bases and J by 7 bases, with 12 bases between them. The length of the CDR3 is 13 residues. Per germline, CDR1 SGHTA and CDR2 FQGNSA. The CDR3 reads CASSLLSGNEQYF. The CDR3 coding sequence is TGTGCCAGCAGCTTACTGTCAGGGAATGAGCAGTACTTC.

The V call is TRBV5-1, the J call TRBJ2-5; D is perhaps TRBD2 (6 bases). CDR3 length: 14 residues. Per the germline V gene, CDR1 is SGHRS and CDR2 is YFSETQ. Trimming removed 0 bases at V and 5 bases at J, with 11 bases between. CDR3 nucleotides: TGCGCCAGCAGCTTGGACAGCGGAGGGGAGACCCAGTACTTC. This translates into CASSLDSGGETQYF.

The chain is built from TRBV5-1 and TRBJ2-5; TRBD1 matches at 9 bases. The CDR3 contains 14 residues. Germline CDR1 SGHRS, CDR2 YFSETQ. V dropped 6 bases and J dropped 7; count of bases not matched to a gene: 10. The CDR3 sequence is CASTLWTGEGTQYF. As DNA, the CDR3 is TGCGCCAGCACCCTCTGGACAGGGGAGGGGACCCAGTACTTC.

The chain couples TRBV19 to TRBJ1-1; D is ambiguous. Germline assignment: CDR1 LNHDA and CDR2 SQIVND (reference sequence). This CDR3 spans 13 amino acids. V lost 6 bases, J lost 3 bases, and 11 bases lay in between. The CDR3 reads CASSRDTYTEAFF. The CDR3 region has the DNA TGTGCCAGTAGCCGAGACACTTACACTGAAGCTTTCTTT.

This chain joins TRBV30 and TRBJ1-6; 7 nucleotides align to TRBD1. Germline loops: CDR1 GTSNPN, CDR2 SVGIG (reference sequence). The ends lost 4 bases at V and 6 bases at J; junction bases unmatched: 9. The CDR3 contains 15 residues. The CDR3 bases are TGTGCCTGGACCACCCCGGGACAGCTTAATTCACCCCTCCACTTT. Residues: CAWTTPGQLNSPLHF. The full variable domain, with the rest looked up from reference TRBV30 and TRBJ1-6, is SQTIHQWPATLVQPVGSPLSLECTVEGTSNPNLYWYRQAAGRGLQLLFYSVGIGQISSEVPQNLSASRPQDRQFILSSKKLLLSDSGFYLCAWTTPGQLNSPLHFGNGTRLTVT.

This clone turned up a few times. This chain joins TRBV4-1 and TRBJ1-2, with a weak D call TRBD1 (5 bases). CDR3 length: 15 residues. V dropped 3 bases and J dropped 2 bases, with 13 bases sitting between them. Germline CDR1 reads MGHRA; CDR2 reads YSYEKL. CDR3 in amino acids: CASSQAQGSNYGYTF. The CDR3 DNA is TGCGCCAGCAGCCAGGCCCAGGGTTCAAACTATGGCTACACCTTC.

The CDR3 bases are TGTGCCAGTAGAGACAGCAACTATGGCTACACCTTC. Protein: CASRDSNYGYTF. V and J are TRBV19 and TRBJ1-2; a possible D gene is TRBD1 (5 bases). The CDR3 covers 12 residues. Germline CDR1 LNHDA, CDR2 SQIVND (reference sequence). Deletions cut 6 bases from V and 2 bases from J, with 7 bases between.

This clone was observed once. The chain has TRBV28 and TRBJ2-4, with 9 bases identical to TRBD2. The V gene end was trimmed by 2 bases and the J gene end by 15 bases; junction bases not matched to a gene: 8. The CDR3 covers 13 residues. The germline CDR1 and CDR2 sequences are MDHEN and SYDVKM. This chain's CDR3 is CASSLRSGSSWYF. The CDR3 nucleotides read TGTGCCAGCAGTTTACGTAGCGGGAGTAGTTGGTACTTC.

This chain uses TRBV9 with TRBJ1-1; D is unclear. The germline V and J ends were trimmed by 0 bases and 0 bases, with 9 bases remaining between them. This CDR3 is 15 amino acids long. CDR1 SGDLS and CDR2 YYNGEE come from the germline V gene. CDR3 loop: CASSVDTRMNTEAFF. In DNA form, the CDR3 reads TGTGCCAGCAGCGTAGATACCAGAATGAACACTGAAGCTTTCTTT.